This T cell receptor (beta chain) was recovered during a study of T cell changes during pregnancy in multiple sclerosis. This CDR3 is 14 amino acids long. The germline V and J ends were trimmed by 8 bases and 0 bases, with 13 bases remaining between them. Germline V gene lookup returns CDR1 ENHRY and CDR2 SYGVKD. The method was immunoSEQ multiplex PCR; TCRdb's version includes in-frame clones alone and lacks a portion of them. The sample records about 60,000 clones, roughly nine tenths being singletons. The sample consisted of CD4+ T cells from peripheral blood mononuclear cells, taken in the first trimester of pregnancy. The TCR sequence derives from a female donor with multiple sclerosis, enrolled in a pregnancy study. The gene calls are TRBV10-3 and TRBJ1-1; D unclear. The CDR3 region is CAIRGRAMNTEAFF. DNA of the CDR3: TGTGCCATCCGGGGAAGGGCTATGAACACTGAAGCTTTCTTT.